A single sample gave rise to the 9 T cell receptor beta chains below, sequenced in a study of regulatory T cells in long-lasting Graves disease. As to time point: newly diagnosed GD, antithyroid drugs for less than 3 months. The authors made the TCR library using RNA they extracted from PBMCs. The TCR beta library used iRepertoire HTBI primers with Arm-PCR amplification of CDR3. One entry per CDR3 protein results from TCRdb running MiXCR on the multiplex PCR reads. The profile shows 540,000 or so distinct CDR3 sequences, about 14% of them singletons. This sample was also put to use in a study of T cells in Graves' hyperthyroidism and ophthalmopathy.

The source material was peripheral blood mononuclear cells (PBMCs), sampled at new diagnosis, from a patient treated with antithyroid drugs. The receptors were gathered from a man aged 30 to 45 with Graves disease.

Notes on this clonotype: One end of the junction does not line up with germline, which may come from a read error. CDR3 sequence (DNA): TGCGCCAGCAGCCAAGGACAGGGACTCACTGAAGCTCTCTTT. This sequence encodes CASSQGQGLTEALF. The chain couples TRBV4-1 to TRBJ1-1, with 7 bases matching TRBD1. The V gene's germline CDR1 is MGHRA and CDR2 YSYEKL. The CDR3 sequence is 14 residues long.

This clonotype was recorded many times. The rearrangement links TRBV30 to TRBJ2-3; D ambiguous. The CDR3 is made up of 12 amino acids. Germline loops: CDR1 GTSNPN, CDR2 SVGIG (reference sequence). Trimming took 0 bases from V and 3 from J, leaving 4 bases between them. This CDR3 reads CAWSVLTDTQYF. The CDR3 DNA follows: TGTGCCTGGAGTGTACTGACAGATACGCAGTATTTT.

This clonotype was seen ten or more times. The V call is TRBV6-1, the J call TRBJ2-3, with TRBD2 matching 7 bases. This CDR3 has 13 residues. Trimming at V came to 8 bases and at J to 2 bases, leaving 4 bases not matched to a gene. From germline, CDR1 is MNHNS and CDR2 SASEGT. CDR3 region: CASRDYNTDTQYF. The CDR3 nucleotides are TGTGCCAGCCGGGACTACAACACAGATACGCAGTATTTT.

This clonotype was seen many times. The rearrangement links TRBV3-1 to TRBJ1-2; possible D gene TRBD1, 5 bases. The CDR3 contains 14 residues. V lost 1 base and J lost 2, with 8 bases in between. The germline gives CDR1 LGHDT, CDR2 YNNKEL (reference sequence). The CDR3 nucleotides are TGTGCCAGCAGCCAAGGGGGACCCAACTATGGCTACACCTTC. Protein: CASSQGGPNYGYTF.

This clonotype was seen repeatedly, ten times or more. Here the CDR3 DNA reads TGTGCCAGCAACCTACAGTCACCTGGCGAGCAGTACTTC. Translating it yields CASNLQSPGEQYF. The V gene is TRBV6-1, the J gene TRBJ2-7; D not resolved. This CDR3 contains 13 residues. Germline-derived CDR1 and CDR2 are MNHNS and SASEGT. V lost 7 bases and J 6 bases, leaving 16 bases between the germline ends.

There are many counts of this clonotype. This chain uses TRBV12-3 or TRBV12-4 with TRBJ2-1; D is ambiguous. The germline V and J ends were trimmed by 2 bases and 9 bases, with 20 bases remaining between them. The CDR3 runs 16 residues. The CDR3 protein is CASSLFPLPYPSEQFF. The CDR3 DNA is TGTGCCAGCAGTTTATTTCCCCTACCATACCCCAGTGAGCAGTTCTTC.

This clonotype was seen repeatedly, ten times or more. V and J are TRBV7-3 and TRBJ2-2; TRBD1 matches 7 bases. Germline values: CDR1 SGHTA, CDR2 FQGTGA. The J segment lost 7 bases and the V segment lost 4 bases, leaving 3 bases of the junction unmatched. The CDR3 loop spans 13 amino acids. The CDR3 nucleotides read TGTGCCAGCAGCTCGGGACAGTTCGGGGAGCTGTTTTTT. It yields the protein CASSSGQFGELFF.

Many counts were recorded for this clonotype. The chain uses TRBV6-2 or TRBV6-3 and TRBJ1-5; maybe TRBD1 (5 bases). The CDR3 sequence is 16 residues long. V was shortened by 5 bases and J by 10 bases, with 24 bases between the two germline ends. Germline V gives CDR1 MNHEY, CDR2 SVGEGT. The CDR3 DNA follows: TGTGCCAGCAGTGACCCTCCTAGGGGAGGGTTAAGCCCCCAGCATTTT. This gives the protein CASSDPPRGGLSPQHF.

Only one count was recorded for this clonotype. The rearrangement uses TRBV10-3 and TRBJ2-1; 16 bases align to TRBD2. The CDR3 spans 17 residues. V dropped 9 bases and J dropped 7; count of bases not matched to a gene: 12. The V gene's germline CDR1 is ENHRY and CDR2 SYGVKD. The CDR3 loop reads CAITPGLAGGPGNEQFF. CDR3 DNA: TGTGCCATTACCCCGGGACTAGCGGGAGGGCCAGGGAATGAGCAGTTCTTC.